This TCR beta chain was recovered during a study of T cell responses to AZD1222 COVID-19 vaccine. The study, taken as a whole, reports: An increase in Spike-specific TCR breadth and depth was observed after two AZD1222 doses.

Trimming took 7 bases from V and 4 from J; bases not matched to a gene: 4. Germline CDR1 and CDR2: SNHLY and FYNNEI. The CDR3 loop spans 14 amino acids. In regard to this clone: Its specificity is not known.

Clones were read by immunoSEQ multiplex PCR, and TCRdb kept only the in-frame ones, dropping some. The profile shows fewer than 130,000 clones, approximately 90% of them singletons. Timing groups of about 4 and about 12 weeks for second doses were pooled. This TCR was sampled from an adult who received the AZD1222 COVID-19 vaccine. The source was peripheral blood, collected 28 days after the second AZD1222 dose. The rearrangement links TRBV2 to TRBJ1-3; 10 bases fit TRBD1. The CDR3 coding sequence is TGTGCCAGCAAAGGGACAGGGGCGGGAAACACCATATATTTT. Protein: CASKGTGAGNTIYF.